This T cell receptor (beta chain) was sequenced during a study of cytomegalovirus exposure and HLA in healthy donors. These donors counted as nominally healthy when sampled, but unrecorded immune exposures were likely. It was with 60 Vbeta and 13 Jbeta primers that the PCR ran. Assay: immunoSEQ multiplex PCR; the TCRdb copy retains only in-frame clones and omits some. The sample has about 150,000 clones; approximately 82% are singletons. J was trimmed by 13 bases and V by 5 bases; bases with no gene match: 13. Germline V lookup: CDR1 SGHTA, CDR2 FQGNSA. The CDR3 extends over 15 amino acids. The chain has TRBV7-2 and TRBJ2-5; 13 positions match TRBD2. Specimen: PBMCs. This receptor was taken from a man aged 50-60 years in good health and CMV-seropositive. CDR3 loop: CASSQRGTSGTSRYF. The CDR3 coding sequence is TGTGCCAGCAGCCAACGGGGGACTAGCGGGACCTCTCGGTACTTC.